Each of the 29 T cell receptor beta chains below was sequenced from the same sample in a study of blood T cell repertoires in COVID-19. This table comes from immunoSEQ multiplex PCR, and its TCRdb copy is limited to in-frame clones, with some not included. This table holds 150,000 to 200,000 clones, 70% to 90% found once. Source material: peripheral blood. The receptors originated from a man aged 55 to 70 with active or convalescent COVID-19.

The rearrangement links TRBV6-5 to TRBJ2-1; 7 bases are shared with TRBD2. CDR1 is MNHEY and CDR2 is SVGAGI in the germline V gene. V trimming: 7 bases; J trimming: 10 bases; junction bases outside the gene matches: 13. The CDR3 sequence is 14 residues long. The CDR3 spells CASTVGGVSGEQFF. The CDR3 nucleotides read TGTGCCAGCACGGTGGGGGGGGTCAGTGGCGAGCAGTTCTTC.

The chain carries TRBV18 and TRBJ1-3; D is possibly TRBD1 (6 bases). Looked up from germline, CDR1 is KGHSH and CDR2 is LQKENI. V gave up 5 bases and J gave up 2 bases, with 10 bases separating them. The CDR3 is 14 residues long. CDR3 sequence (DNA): TGTGCCAGCTCAGCTGACAGGACTGGAAACACCATATATTTT. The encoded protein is CASSADRTGNTIYF.

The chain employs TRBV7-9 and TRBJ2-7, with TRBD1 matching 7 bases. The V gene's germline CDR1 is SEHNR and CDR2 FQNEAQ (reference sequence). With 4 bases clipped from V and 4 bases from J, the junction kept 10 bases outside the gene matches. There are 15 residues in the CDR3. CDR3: CASSSTGRYLYEQYF. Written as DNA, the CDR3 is TGTGCCAGCAGCTCGACAGGGCGGTACTTATACGAGCAGTACTTC.

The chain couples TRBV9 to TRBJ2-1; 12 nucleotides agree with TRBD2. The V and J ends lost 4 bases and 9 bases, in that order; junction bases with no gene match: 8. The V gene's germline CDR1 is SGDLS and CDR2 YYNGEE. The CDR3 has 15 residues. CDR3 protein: CASSPRTSGVSEQFF. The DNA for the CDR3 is TGTGCCAGCAGCCCACGGACTAGCGGGGTTAGTGAGCAGTTCTTC. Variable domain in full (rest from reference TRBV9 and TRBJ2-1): DSGVTQTPKHLITATGQRVTLRCSPRSGDLSVYWYQQSLDQGLQFLIQYYNGEERAKGNILERFSAQQFPDLHSELNLSSLELGDSALYFCASSPRTSGVSEQFFGPGTRLTVL.

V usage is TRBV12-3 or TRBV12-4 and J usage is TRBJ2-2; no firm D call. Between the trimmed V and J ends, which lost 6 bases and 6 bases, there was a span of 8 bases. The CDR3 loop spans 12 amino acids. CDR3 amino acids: CASSHGAGELFF. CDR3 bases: TGTGCCAGCAGCCACGGAGCCGGGGAGCTGTTTTTT.

CDR3 residues: CASSVGLEETQYF. CDR3 coding DNA: TGTGCCAGCAGCGTAGGCTTAGAGGAGACCCAGTACTTC. The chain employs TRBV9 and TRBJ2-5; D remains unclear. The V gene's germline CDR1 is SGDLS and CDR2 YYNGEE. V shed 0 bases and J shed 5 bases, with 8 bases lying between them. The CDR3 consists of 13 residues.

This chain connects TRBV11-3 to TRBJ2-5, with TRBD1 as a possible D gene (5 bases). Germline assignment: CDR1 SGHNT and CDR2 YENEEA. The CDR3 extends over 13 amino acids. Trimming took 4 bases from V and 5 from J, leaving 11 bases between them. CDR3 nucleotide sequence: TGTGCCAGCAGCTCAACAGGTGTTGAGACCCAGTACTTC. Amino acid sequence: CASSSTGVETQYF.

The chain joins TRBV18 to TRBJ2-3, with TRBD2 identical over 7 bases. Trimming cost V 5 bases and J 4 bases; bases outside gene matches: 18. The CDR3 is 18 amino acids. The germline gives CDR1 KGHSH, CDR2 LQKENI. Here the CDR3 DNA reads TGTGCCAGCTCATTGTCCACAGCGGGGTTAAGTCTCGCAGATACGCAGTATTTT. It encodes CASSLSTAGLSLADTQYF.

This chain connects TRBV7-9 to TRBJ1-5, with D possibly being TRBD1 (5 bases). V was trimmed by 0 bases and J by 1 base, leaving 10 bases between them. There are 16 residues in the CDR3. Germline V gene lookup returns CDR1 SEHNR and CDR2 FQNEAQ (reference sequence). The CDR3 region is CASSLATGVSNQPQHF. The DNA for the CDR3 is TGTGCCAGCAGCTTAGCGACGGGGGTCAGCAATCAGCCCCAGCATTTT.

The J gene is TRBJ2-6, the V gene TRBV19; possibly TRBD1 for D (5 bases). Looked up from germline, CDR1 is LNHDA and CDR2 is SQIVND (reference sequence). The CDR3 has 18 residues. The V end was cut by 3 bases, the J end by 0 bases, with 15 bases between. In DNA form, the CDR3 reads TGTGCCAGTAGTATGGGCGCGGCTCAGGGCTCTGGGGCCAACGTCCTGACTTTC. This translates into CASSMGAAQGSGANVLTF. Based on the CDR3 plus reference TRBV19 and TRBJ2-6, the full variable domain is DGGITQSPKYLFRKEGQNVTLSCEQNLNHDAMYWYRQDPGQGLRLIYYSQIVNDFQKGDIAEGYSVSREKKESFPLTVTSAQKNPTAFYLCASSMGAAQGSGANVLTFGAGSRLTVL.

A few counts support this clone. The chain's CDR3 is CASSLSAGPQAAIYF. The CDR3, as DNA: TGTGCCAGCAGTTTATCGGCAGGGCCCCAGGCAGCCATATATTTT. This chain links TRBV27 with TRBJ1-3; D is perhaps TRBD1 (5 bases). From germline, CDR1 is MNHEY and CDR2 SMNVEV (reference sequence). This CDR3 region has 15 residues. V gave up 0 bases and J gave up 11 bases, with 17 bases separating them.

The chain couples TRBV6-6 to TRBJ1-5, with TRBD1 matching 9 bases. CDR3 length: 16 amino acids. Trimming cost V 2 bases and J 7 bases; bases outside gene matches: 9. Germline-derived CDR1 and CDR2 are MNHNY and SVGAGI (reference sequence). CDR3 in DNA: TGTGCCAGCAGTTACGCCGGGACAGGGATTCGACAGCCCCAGCATTTT. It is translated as CASSYAGTGIRQPQHF.

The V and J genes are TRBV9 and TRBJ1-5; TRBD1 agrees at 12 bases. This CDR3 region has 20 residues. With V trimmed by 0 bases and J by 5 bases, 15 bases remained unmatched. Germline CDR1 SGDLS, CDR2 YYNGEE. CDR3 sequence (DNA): TGTGCCAGCAGCGTAGTTCTATGTTGGGACAGGGGGCGGAGGGATCAGCCCCAGCATTTT. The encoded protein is CASSVVLCWDRGRRDQPQHF.

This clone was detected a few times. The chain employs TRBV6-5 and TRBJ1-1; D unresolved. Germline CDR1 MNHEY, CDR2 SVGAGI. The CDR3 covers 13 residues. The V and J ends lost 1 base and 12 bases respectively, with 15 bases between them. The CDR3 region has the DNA TGTGCCAGCAGTTACTTCGGTCAGCGTCGTACTTTCTTT. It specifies CASSYFGQRRTFF.

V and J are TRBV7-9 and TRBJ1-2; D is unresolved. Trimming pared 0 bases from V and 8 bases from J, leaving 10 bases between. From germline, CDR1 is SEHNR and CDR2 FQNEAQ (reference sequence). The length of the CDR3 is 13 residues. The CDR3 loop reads CASSLATSLGYTF. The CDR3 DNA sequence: TGTGCCAGCAGCTTAGCCACTAGTTTGGGCTACACCTTC.

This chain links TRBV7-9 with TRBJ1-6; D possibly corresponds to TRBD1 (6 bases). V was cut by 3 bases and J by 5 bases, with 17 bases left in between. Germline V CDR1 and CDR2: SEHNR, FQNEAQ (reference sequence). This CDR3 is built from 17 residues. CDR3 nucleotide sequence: TGTGCCAGCAGCTTTGCCCCCATCCGGGACAATAATTCACCCCTCCACTTT. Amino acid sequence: CASSFAPIRDNNSPLHF.

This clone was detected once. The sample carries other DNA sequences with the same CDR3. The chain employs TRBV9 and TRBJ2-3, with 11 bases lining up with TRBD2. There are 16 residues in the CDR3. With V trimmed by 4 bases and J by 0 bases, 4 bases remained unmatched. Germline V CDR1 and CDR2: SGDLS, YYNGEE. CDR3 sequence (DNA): TGTGCCAGCAGCACGAGACTAGCGGGGAGCACAGATACGCAGTATTTT. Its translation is CASSTRLAGSTDTQYF. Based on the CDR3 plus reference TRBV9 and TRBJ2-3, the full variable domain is DSGVTQTPKHLITATGQRVTLRCSPRSGDLSVYWYQQSLDQGLQFLIQYYNGEERAKGNILERFSAQQFPDLHSELNLSSLELGDSALYFCASSTRLAGSTDTQYFGPGTRLTVL.

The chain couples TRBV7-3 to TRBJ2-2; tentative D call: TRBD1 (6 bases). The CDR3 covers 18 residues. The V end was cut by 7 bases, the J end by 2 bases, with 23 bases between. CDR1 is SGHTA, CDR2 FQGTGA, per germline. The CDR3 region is CASTTKGLETGNTGELFF. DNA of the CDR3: TGTGCCAGCACCACGAAGGGTTTGGAGACAGGTAACACCGGGGAGCTGTTTTTT.

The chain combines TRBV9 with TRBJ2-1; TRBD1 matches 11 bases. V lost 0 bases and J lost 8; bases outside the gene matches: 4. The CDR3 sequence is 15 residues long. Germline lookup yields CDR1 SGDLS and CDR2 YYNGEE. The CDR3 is CASSVVGTGGYEQFF. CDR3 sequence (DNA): TGTGCCAGCAGCGTAGTCGGGACAGGGGGATATGAGCAGTTCTTC. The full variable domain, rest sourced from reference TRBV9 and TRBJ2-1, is DSGVTQTPKHLITATGQRVTLRCSPRSGDLSVYWYQQSLDQGLQFLIQYYNGEERAKGNILERFSAQQFPDLHSELNLSSLELGDSALYFCASSVVGTGGYEQFFGPGTRLTVL.

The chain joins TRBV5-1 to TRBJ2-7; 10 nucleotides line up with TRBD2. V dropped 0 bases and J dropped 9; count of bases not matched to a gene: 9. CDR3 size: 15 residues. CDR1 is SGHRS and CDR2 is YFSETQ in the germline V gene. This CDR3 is CASSLGASGSVPQYF. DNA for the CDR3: TGCGCCAGCAGCTTGGGTGCTAGCGGGAGTGTTCCGCAGTACTTC.

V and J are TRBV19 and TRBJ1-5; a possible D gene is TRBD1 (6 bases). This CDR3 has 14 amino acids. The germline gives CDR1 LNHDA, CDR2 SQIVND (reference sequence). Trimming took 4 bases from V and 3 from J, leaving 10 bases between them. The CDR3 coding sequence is TGTGCCAGTAGTAGGAGGACAGTCAATCAGCCCCAGCATTTT. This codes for CASSRRTVNQPQHF.

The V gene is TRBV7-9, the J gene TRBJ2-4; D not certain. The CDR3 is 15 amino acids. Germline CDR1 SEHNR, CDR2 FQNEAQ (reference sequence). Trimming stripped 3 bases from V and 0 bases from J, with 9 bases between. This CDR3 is CASSFNRAAKNIQYF. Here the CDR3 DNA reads TGTGCCAGCAGCTTCAACAGAGCAGCCAAAAACATTCAGTACTTC.

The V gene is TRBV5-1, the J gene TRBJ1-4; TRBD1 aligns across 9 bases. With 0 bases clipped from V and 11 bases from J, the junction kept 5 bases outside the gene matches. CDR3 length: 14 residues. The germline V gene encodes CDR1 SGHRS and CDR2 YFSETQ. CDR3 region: CASSLGTGVDKLFF. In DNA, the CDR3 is TGCGCCAGCAGCTTGGGGACAGGGGTCGACAAACTGTTTTTT.

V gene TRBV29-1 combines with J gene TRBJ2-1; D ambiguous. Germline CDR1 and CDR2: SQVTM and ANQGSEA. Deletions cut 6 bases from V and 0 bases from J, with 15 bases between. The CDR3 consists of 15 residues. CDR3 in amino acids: CSVYGPASSYNEQFF. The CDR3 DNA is TGCAGCGTGTACGGTCCCGCGAGCTCCTACAATGAGCAGTTCTTC.

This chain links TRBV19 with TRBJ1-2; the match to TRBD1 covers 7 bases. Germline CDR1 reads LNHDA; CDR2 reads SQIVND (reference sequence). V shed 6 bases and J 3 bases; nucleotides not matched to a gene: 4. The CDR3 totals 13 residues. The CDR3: CASRLDRDYGYTF. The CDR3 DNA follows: TGTGCCAGTAGGTTAGACAGGGACTATGGCTACACCTTC.

This chain's CDR3 is CASSLVAGQPREQFF. The CDR3 DNA reads as TGTGCCAGCAGCTTAGTTGCGGGACAGCCCCGGGAGCAGTTCTTC. The chain recombines TRBV7-3 with TRBJ2-1, with a weak D call TRBD1 (7 bases). V shed 2 bases and J shed 10 bases, with 18 bases lying between them. The CDR3 covers 15 residues. CDR1 and CDR2 (germline): SGHTA, FQGTGA.

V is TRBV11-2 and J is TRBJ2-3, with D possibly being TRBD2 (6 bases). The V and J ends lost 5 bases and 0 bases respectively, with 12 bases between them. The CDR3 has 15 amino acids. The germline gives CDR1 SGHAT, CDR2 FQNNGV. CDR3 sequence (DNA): TGTGCCAGCAGCCGGGAGAGAACTAGCACAGATACGCAGTATTTT. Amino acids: CASSRERTSTDTQYF.

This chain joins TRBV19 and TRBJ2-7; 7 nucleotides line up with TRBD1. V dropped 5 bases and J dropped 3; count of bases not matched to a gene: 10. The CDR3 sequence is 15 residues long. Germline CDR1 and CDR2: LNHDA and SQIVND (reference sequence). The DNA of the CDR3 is TGTGCCAGTAGTGTCGGGACAGCGCCTTACTACGAGCAGTACTTC. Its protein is CASSVGTAPYYEQYF.

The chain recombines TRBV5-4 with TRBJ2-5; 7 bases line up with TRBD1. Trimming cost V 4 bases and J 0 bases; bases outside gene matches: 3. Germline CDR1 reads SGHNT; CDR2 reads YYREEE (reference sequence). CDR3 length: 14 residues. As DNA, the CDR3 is TGTGCCAGCAGCCCACAGGGGTACCAAGAGACCCAGTACTTC. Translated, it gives CASSPQGYQETQYF.